The 2 T cell receptor beta chains below come from one sample, sequenced in a study of blood T cell repertoires in COVID-19. This table comes from immunoSEQ multiplex PCR, and its TCRdb copy is limited to in-frame clones, with some not included. Found here are approximately 250,000 clones, under 90% of them singletons; the top ten hold 4% to 5%. The specimen sequenced was peripheral blood. The origin of the receptors is a man aged 55 to 70 with acute or convalescent COVID-19.

This chain connects TRBV11-2 to TRBJ2-1, with D uncertain. Trimming stripped 3 bases from V and 8 bases from J, with 11 bases between. This CDR3 region has 13 residues. CDR1 and CDR2 (germline): SGHAT, FQNNGV. The CDR3 sequence: CASSLPLVDEQFF. CDR3 sequence (DNA): TGTGCCAGCAGCTTGCCTTTAGTGGATGAGCAGTTCTTC.

The CDR3 region is CASPVTPIYEQYF. DNA of the CDR3: TGTGCCAGCCCGGTCACCCCCATCTACGAGCAGTACTTC. V is TRBV21-1 and J is TRBJ2-7; the table's D call, TRBD2, was not checked against the DNA. TRBV21-1 is a known pseudogene. This CDR3 has 13 residues.